This entry describes one T cell receptor beta chain. The sample comes from a study of blood T cell repertoires in COVID-19. The data were produced by immunoSEQ multiplex PCR, yet TCRdb's version contains in-frame clones alone and is incomplete. Of 120,000 to 150,000 clones in the sample, about 87% were seen once. Sequenced input: peripheral blood. This sequence was found in a woman aged 45-65 years with active or convalescent COVID-19.

The chain's CDR3 is CASSPDTNTEAFF. The CDR3 nucleotides read TGCGCCAGCAGCCCGGACACGAACACTGAAGCTTTCTTT. The chain links TRBV5-1 to TRBJ1-1; maybe TRBD1 (5 bases). The CDR3 is made up of 13 amino acids. The germline V and J ends were trimmed by 4 bases and 1 base, with 8 bases remaining between them. The germline V gene encodes CDR1 SGHRS and CDR2 YFSETQ.